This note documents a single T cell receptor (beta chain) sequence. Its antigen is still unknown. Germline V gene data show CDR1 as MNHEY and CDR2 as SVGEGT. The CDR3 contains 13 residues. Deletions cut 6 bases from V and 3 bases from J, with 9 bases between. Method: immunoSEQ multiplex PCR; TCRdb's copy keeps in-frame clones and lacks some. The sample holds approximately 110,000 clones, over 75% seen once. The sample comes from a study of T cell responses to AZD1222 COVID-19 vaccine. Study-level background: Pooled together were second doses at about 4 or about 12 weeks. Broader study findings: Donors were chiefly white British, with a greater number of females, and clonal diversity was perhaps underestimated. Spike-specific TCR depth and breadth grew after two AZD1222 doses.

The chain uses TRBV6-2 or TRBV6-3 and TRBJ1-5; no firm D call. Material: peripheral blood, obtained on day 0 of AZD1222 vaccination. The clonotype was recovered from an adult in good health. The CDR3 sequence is CASSDGFNQPQHF. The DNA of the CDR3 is TGTGCCAGCAGCGACGGATTCAATCAGCCCCAGCATTTT.